The rows below give T cell receptor beta chains drawn from one sample of a study of shared clonotypes between healthy human individuals. Assay used: immunoSEQ multiplex PCR; TCRdb lists only in-frame clones, some missing. The repertoire holds more than 2,000,000 clones, with more than 90% as singletons. The specimen sequenced was naive CD4+ T cells sorted from blood. The receptor source for this set is a man between 18 and 29 years old in good health. Each CDR3 is given with its conserved first and last residue. Fields, in order: J gene, V gene, D gene, clone size, CDR3 DNA, CDR3 protein. A D gene is named only where the DNA matches it firmly. A clone size is listed for some rows: how often the clone was seen (once, few, many), or a class if it is expanded.

TRBJ2-3	TRBV10-1	-	-	TGCGCCAGCAGTGGGGGCAGCACCACAGATACGCAGTATTTT	CASSGGSTTDTQYF
TRBJ1-1	TRBV19	-	-	TGTGCCAGTAGCCCCAAGGTATGGACTGAAGCTTTCTTT	CASSPKVWTEAFF
TRBJ2-3	TRBV2	TRBD2	-	TGTGCCAGCAGTGGTCCTAGCGGGGAGACTAGCACAGATACGCAGTATTTT	CASSGPSGETSTDTQYF
TRBJ1-5	TRBV15	-	-	TGTGCCACCAGCAGGGGGGGAAATCAGCCCCAGCATTTT	CATSRGGNQPQHF
TRBJ2-7	TRBV27	-	-	TGTGCCAGCAGTTTGAACGGGGCCAGCTCCTACGAGCAGTACTTC	CASSLNGASSYEQYF
TRBJ2-5	TRBV7-9	-	-	TGTGCCAGCAGCGCGGGACTTCAAGAGACCCAGTACTTC	CASSAGLQETQYF
TRBJ1-2	TRBV6-1	-	-	TGTGCCAGCAGTTCAGACAGATTCCTTACCTATGGCTACACCTTC	CASSSDRFLTYGYTF
TRBJ2-3	TRBV7-6	-	few	TGTGCCAGCAGCTTAGAACCAGGGGCGACGCAGTATTTT	CASSLEPGATQYF
TRBJ2-7	TRBV11-2	TRBD2	-	TGTGCCAGCAGCTTAGGGAAGACTAGCGGGACGAGATACTACGAGCAGTACTTC	CASSLGKTSGTRYYEQYF
TRBJ2-1	TRBV5-4	-	-	TGTGCCAGCAGCCCCGGGACACCTAGATACAATGAGCAGTTCTTC	CASSPGTPRYNEQFF
TRBJ2-3	TRBV18	-	-	TGTGCCAGCTCGTCCGGGACTTCCCACGATACGCAGTATTTT	CASSSGTSHDTQYF
TRBJ2-1	TRBV5-1	-	-	TGCGCCAGCAGTTCTGGGGCAGACTACAATGAGCAGTTCTTC	CASSSGADYNEQFF
TRBJ2-1	TRBV7-2	-	-	TGTGCCAGCAGCTTAGCCAGGGAGCAGTTCTTC	CASSLAREQFF
TRBJ1-1	TRBV18	-	-	TGTGCCAGCTCACCACCGGTCCCGGTATCGAACACTGAAGCTTTCTTT	CASSPPVPVSNTEAFF
TRBJ1-2	TRBV5-4	-	-	TGTGCCAGCAGCCGTGACAGAAACTATGGCTACACCTTC	CASSRDRNYGYTF
TRBJ2-7	TRBV7-2	TRBD1	-	TGTGCCAGCAGCCCCTGGACAGGCTCCTACGAGCAGTACTTC	CASSPWTGSYEQYF
TRBJ2-1	TRBV30	TRBD2	-	TGTGCCTGGAGTGGAGAGCGGGAAGGTGGAAATGAGCAGTTCTTC	CAWSGEREGGNEQFF